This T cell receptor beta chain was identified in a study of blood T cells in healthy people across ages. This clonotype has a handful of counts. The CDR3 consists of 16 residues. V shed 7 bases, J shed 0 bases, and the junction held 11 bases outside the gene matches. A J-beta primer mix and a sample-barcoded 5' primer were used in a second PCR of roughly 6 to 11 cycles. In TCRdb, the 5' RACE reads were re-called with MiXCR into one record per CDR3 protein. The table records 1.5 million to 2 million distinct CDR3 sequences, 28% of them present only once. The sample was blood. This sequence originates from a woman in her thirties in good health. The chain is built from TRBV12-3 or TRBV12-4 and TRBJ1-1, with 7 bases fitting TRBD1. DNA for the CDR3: TGTGCCAGCAAACCCGGAGGGACAGCTATGAACACTGAAGCTTTCTTT. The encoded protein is CASKPGGTAMNTEAFF.